This TCR beta chain was captured in a study of T-cell memory formation after mild COVID-19. V shed 3 bases and J 1 base; nucleotides not matched to a gene: 4. The germline gives CDR1 SGHRS, CDR2 YFSETQ. The CDR3 is 16 amino acids. TCRdb processed the 5' RACE reads anew with MiXCR; each CDR3 protein has one entry. Among more than 250,000 distinct CDR3 sequences, over 15% were seen once, and the ten largest hold 22%. Material: PBMCs or a T cell subset sorted from them (not recorded which). This chain joins TRBV5-1 and TRBJ1-6, with 7 bases matching TRBD1. The receptor's source is a man aged 18 to 35 who had mild COVID-19 (a few samples of this study predate the infection). Cell type and time point are not known. CDR3 sequence: CASSWGQTSYNSPLHF. CDR3 sequence (DNA): TGCGCCAGCAGCTGGGGACAGACATCCTATAATTCACCCCTCCACTTT. The whole variable domain, remainder taken from reference TRBV5-1 and TRBJ1-6, is KAGVTQTPRYLIKTRGQQVTLSCSPISGHRSVSWYQQTPGQGLQFLFEYFSETQRNKGNFPGRFSGRQFSNSRSEMNVSTLELGDSALYLCASSWGQTSYNSPLHFGNGTRLTVT.